A single sample gave rise to the 29 T cell receptor beta chains below, sequenced in a study of cytomegalovirus exposure and HLA in healthy donors (dated by TCRdb to 2015 to 2018). To prepare the library, the immunoSEQ multiplex PCR assay was applied. A mixture of 60 forward primers for TCR Vbeta segments and 13 reverse primers for TCR Jbeta segments was used in the multiplex PCR. The table comes from immuneACCESS by way of TCRdb, which keeps in-frame sequences with V and J called. Part of the clones is missing from these tables; in studies checked, under half for an unresolved V gene and the rest for unknown reasons. The sample records 120,000 or so clones, 10% to 13% of which are singletons. Just over 4.5% of the sample is taken by the ten largest. Sequencing was done on a sample of PBMCs. The receptors stem from a woman younger than 30 in good health and CMV-seropositive.

The chain uses TRBV27 and TRBJ2-7; 9 bases map to TRBD1. Germline-derived CDR1 and CDR2 are MNHEY and SMNVEV (reference sequence). Germline trimming cut 4 bases from V and 4 bases from J; bases unmatched to any gene: 8. This CDR3 contains 15 residues. The CDR3 region has the DNA TGTGCCAGCAGTTCCCGACAGGGGGACCTATACGAGCAGTACTTC. Encoded protein: CASSSRQGDLYEQYF.

The chain employs TRBV18 and TRBJ1-1; D perhaps matches TRBD1 (5 bases). Germline V CDR1 and CDR2: KGHSH, LQKENI. The CDR3 runs to 15 residues. Trimming shortened V by 1 base and J by 3 bases, and 12 bases separated the two germline ends. This CDR3 is CASSPRAGGHTEAFF. As DNA, the CDR3 is TGTGCCAGCTCACCACGGGCGGGGGGTCACACTGAAGCTTTCTTT.

This clone appeared a few times. The V gene is TRBV27, the J gene TRBJ2-1; D is unclear. The CDR3 is 13 amino acids. CDR1 MNHEY and CDR2 SMNVEV come from the germline V gene (reference sequence). Deletions cut 6 bases from V and 3 bases from J, with 9 bases between. CDR3 region: CASRRSNYNEQFF. The CDR3 bases are TGTGCCAGCAGGAGGAGTAACTACAATGAGCAGTTCTTC.

The chain uses TRBV5-1 and TRBJ2-1; TRBD1 aligns across 8 bases. CDR3 length equals 13 residues. With 7 bases clipped from V and 8 bases from J, the junction kept 8 bases outside the gene matches. Germline-derived CDR1 and CDR2 are SGHRS and YFSETQ. The CDR3 protein is CASPLDRVDEQFF. The CDR3 nucleotides read TGCGCCAGCCCCCTGGACAGGGTCGATGAGCAGTTCTTC. The variable domain in full, with the rest retrieved from reference TRBV5-1 and TRBJ2-1, is KAGVTQTPRYLIKTRGQQVTLSCSPISGHRSVSWYQQTPGQGLQFLFEYFSETQRNKGNFPGRFSGRQFSNSRSEMNVSTLELGDSALYLCASPLDRVDEQFFGPGTRLTVL.

This clone was counted a few times. The rearrangement uses TRBV5-1 and TRBJ2-3, with 7 bases aligning to TRBD1. The CDR3 has 17 amino acids. J gave up 6 bases and V 7 bases, and 20 bases lay outside the gene matches. The germline gives CDR1 SGHRS, CDR2 YFSETQ. The chain's CDR3 is CASGEGGAFDSPDTQYF. CDR3 DNA sequence: TGCGCCAGCGGGGAAGGGGGCGCATTTGACAGCCCCGATACGCAGTATTTT.

This chain joins TRBV27 and TRBJ2-5; 7 nucleotides agree with TRBD2. CDR1 and CDR2 (germline): MNHEY, SMNVEV (reference sequence). The ends lost 5 bases at V and 5 bases at J; junction bases unmatched: 11. The CDR3 has 15 amino acids. The DNA of the CDR3 is TGTGCCAGCAGTGTGAAGCGGGGCTCCCTGGAGACCCAGTACTTC. Amino acids: CASSVKRGSLETQYF.

This rearrangement joins TRBV6-5 to TRBJ1-6; D perhaps matches TRBD1 (5 bases). Trimming stripped 8 bases from V and 5 bases from J, with 10 bases between. CDR3 length: 13 residues. Looked up from germline, CDR1 is MNHEY and CDR2 is SVGAGI. The DNA of the CDR3 is TGTGCCAGCTCGGGGGGGAATAATTCACCCCTCCACTTT. Residues: CASSGGNNSPLHF.

This clone has a handful of counts. This chain uses TRBV6-5 with TRBJ1-1; maybe TRBD1 (5 bases). In germline, CDR1 is MNHEY, CDR2 SVGAGI. CDR3 size: 13 residues. The ends were cut back, 6 bases at V and 1 base at J, with 9 bases in the middle. This CDR3 reads CASSPGPNTEAFF. CDR3 DNA sequence: TGTGCCAGCAGCCCAGGGCCGAACACTGAAGCTTTCTTT.

The chain has TRBV18 and TRBJ1-1; D remains unclear. This CDR3 has 14 residues. V was shortened by 3 bases and J by 1 base, with 9 bases between the two germline ends. Germline-derived CDR1 and CDR2 are KGHSH and LQKENI. The CDR3 loop reads CASSPSIANTEAFF. The CDR3 DNA follows: TGTGCCAGCTCACCCTCTATAGCGAACACTGAAGCTTTCTTT.

The rearrangement uses TRBV7-8 and TRBJ1-1, with 7 bases fitting TRBD1. CDR3 length: 15 residues. The germline gives CDR1 SGHVS, CDR2 FQNEAQ. V shed 2 bases and J 0 bases; nucleotides not matched to a gene: 3. The CDR3 here is CASSLPGQMNTEAFF. CDR3 nucleotides: TGTGCCAGCAGCTTACCGGGACAGATGAACACTGAAGCTTTCTTT.

This clone was recorded a few times. This sequence joins TRBV10-3 and TRBJ2-2; D call uncertain. The CDR3 has 14 residues. Germline V lookup: CDR1 ENHRY, CDR2 SYGVKD. V was shortened by 4 bases and J by 5 bases, with 11 bases between the two germline ends. As DNA, the CDR3 is TGTGCCATCAGTGGAGGATATAGTACCGGGGAGCTGTTTTTT. It is translated as CAISGGYSTGELFF.

This clone was seen a handful of times. V is TRBV28 and J is TRBJ1-5; 7 bases agree with TRBD1. The CDR3 covers 16 residues. V trimming: 5 bases; J trimming: 0 bases; junction bases outside the gene matches: 7. Germline V lookup: CDR1 MDHEN, CDR2 SYDVKM. CDR3 sequence: CASSRTTGFSNQPQHF. The CDR3 DNA reads as TGTGCCAGCAGTCGAACGACAGGGTTTAGCAATCAGCCCCAGCATTTT.

This sequence joins TRBV10-3 and TRBJ1-2, with unresolved D. The CDR3 loop spans 15 amino acids. Germline V CDR1 and CDR2: ENHRY, SYGVKD. V lost 7 bases and J lost 4, with 19 bases in between. The DNA for the CDR3 is TGTGCCATCAATGATGCTCTCCTGGAGGGCTATGGCTACACCTTC. Protein: CAINDALLEGYGYTF.

The chain links TRBV11-3 to TRBJ2-7; 11 bases fit TRBD2. The CDR3 extends over 14 amino acids. Trimming at V came to 3 bases and at J to 6 bases, leaving 4 bases not matched to a gene. Germline CDR1 SGHNT, CDR2 YENEEA. DNA of the CDR3: TGTGCCAGCAGCTTTGTACTAGCGGGAGCCGAGCAGTACTTC. It specifies CASSFVLAGAEQYF.

The chain employs TRBV25-1 and TRBJ2-7; 7 bases map to TRBD2. The ends lost 5 bases at V and 6 bases at J; junction bases unmatched: 4. There are 12 residues in the CDR3. CDR1 and CDR2 from the germline V gene are MGHDK and SYGVNS. CDR3 amino acids: CASSPGRGEQYF. CDR3 DNA: TGTGCCAGCAGTCCAGGGAGGGGCGAGCAGTACTTC.

The chain has TRBV28 and TRBJ2-7; D not resolved. The length of the CDR3 is 11 residues. V gave up 11 bases and J gave up 6 bases, with 14 bases separating them. In germline, CDR1 is MDHEN, CDR2 SYDVKM. The CDR3: CASSLGREQYF. CDR3 nucleotide sequence: TGTGCCTCCTCTCTTGGGCGCGAGCAGTACTTC. The full variable domain, with the rest looked up from reference TRBV28 and TRBJ2-7, is DVKVTQSSRYLVKRTGEKVFLECVQDMDHENMFWYRQDPGLGLRLIYFSYDVKMKEKGDIPEGYSVSREKKERFSLILESASTNQTSMYLCASSLGREQYFGPGTRLTVT.

In this sample, this clone turned up a few times. V and J are TRBV7-9 and TRBJ1-1; D is undetermined. V lost 1 base and J lost 6, with 9 bases in between. This CDR3 contains 13 residues. In germline, CDR1 is SEHNR, CDR2 FQNEAQ (reference sequence). This CDR3 is CASSLELSAEAFF. In DNA, the CDR3 is TGTGCCAGCAGCTTAGAACTTAGCGCTGAAGCTTTCTTT.

CDR3 in DNA: TGTGCCAGCAGCCGATCAAACAGTGGCCTCTCTGGAAACACCATATATTTT. Amino acids: CASSRSNSGLSGNTIYF. The J gene is TRBJ1-3, the V gene TRBV4-2; the D is unclear. Germline CDR1 is LGHNA and CDR2 is YNFKEQ. CDR3 size: 17 residues. Trimming shortened V by 4 bases and J by 0 bases, and 16 bases separated the two germline ends.

The genes are TRBV9 and TRBJ2-3; the match to TRBD2 covers 7 bases. The CDR3 is 14 residues long. Trimming took 3 bases from V and 2 from J; bases not matched to a gene: 3. The germline V gene has CDR1 SGDLS and CDR2 YYNGEE. CDR3 in DNA: TGTGCCAGCAGCGAAAGCGGGGCCACAGATACGCAGTATTTT. The encoded protein is CASSESGATDTQYF.

A few counts support this clone. The chain combines TRBV7-8 with TRBJ1-2; 7 bases map to TRBD1. The CDR3 spans 17 residues. Trimming cost V 1 base and J 0 bases; bases outside gene matches: 8. Germline lookup yields CDR1 SGHVS and CDR2 FQNEAQ. CDR3 in DNA: TGTGCCAGCAGCTTAGGACCAGCAGGGGGAGCTAACTATGGCTACACCTTC. Its translation: CASSLGPAGGANYGYTF.

This clone was seen a few times. The rearrangement uses TRBV11-2 and TRBJ2-3; 7 nucleotides line up with TRBD1. V gave up 0 bases and J gave up 2 bases; unmatched junction bases: 2. CDR1 is SGHAT and CDR2 is FQNNGV in the germline V gene. The CDR3 contains 15 residues. The CDR3 loop reads CASSLDGQDTDTQYF. CDR3 DNA: TGTGCCAGCAGCTTAGATGGACAGGACACAGATACGCAGTATTTT.

The chain recombines TRBV5-6 with TRBJ1-2; 8 bases are shared with TRBD1. The CDR3 loop spans 13 amino acids. Per germline, CDR1 SGHDT and CDR2 YYEEEE. Trimming removed 4 bases from V and 8 bases from J; junction bases left unmatched: 7. The CDR3 DNA follows: TGTGCCAGCAGCAATCAGGGGGCGCGAGGCTACACCTTC. Residues: CASSNQGARGYTF.

The gene calls are TRBV27 and TRBJ2-3; 8 bases are a match to TRBD2. CDR1 MNHEY and CDR2 SMNVEV come from the germline V gene (reference sequence). J was trimmed by 2 bases and V by 4 bases; bases with no gene match: 5. This CDR3 is 15 amino acids long. CDR3 in amino acids: CASSSQRESTDTQYF. Here the CDR3 DNA reads TGTGCCAGCAGTTCCCAGCGGGAGTCCACAGATACGCAGTATTTT.

This chain joins TRBV5-6 and TRBJ2-7, with D maybe TRBD2 (5 bases). From germline, CDR1 is SGHDT and CDR2 YYEEEE. The germline V and J ends were trimmed by 4 bases and 0 bases, with 11 bases remaining between them. The CDR3 totals 14 residues. The CDR3, as DNA: TGTGCCAGCAGCCTCGAGGGAAGCTCCTACGAGCAGTACTTC. Translation: CASSLEGSSYEQYF.

The table lists this clone with a few counts. The chain is built from TRBV7-2 and TRBJ1-2; tentative D call: TRBD1 (6 bases). The length of the CDR3 is 14 residues. Germline V gene data show CDR1 as SGHTA and CDR2 as FQGNSA. Deletions cut 2 bases from V and 6 bases from J, with 13 bases between. This chain's CDR3 is CASSLWSDRNGYTF. CDR3 DNA: TGTGCCAGCAGCTTATGGTCGGACAGAAATGGCTACACCTTC.

This clone turned up a few times. This chain connects TRBV20-1 to TRBJ2-5, with D perhaps matching TRBD2 (5 bases). This CDR3 spans 11 amino acids. CDR1 and CDR2 from the germline V gene are DFQATT and SNEGSKA (reference sequence). Trimming cost V 4 bases and J 5 bases, with 8 bases left between them. The CDR3 nucleotides are TGCAGTGCTAAAAGAGGGGAGACCCAGTACTTC. As protein: CSAKRGETQYF.

This clone was observed a few times. V usage is TRBV4-2 and J usage is TRBJ2-1; the match to TRBD2 covers 11 bases. Unmatched junction bases numbered 6, after V lost 0 bases and J lost 5 bases. Germline CDR1 is LGHNA and CDR2 is YNFKEQ. The CDR3 loop spans 17 amino acids. The CDR3 is CASSQDSGTSGNNEQFF. The CDR3 nucleotides read TGTGCCAGCAGCCAAGACTCCGGGACTAGCGGAAACAATGAGCAGTTCTTC.

The rearrangement links TRBV6-5 to TRBJ1-1; TRBD1 aligns across 8 bases. The length of the CDR3 is 14 residues. From germline, CDR1 is MNHEY and CDR2 SVGAGI. Losses at the gene ends were 6 bases for V and 1 base for J; bases not matched to a gene: 4. The CDR3 sequence: CASSWGQANTEAFF. CDR3 DNA: TGTGCCAGCAGCTGGGGACAGGCGAACACTGAAGCTTTCTTT.

This clone was observed a few times. This chain uses TRBV28 with TRBJ2-7, with no clear D. Trimming took 2 bases from V and 2 from J, leaving 10 bases between them. The CDR3 sequence is 14 residues long. Germline loops: CDR1 MDHEN, CDR2 SYDVKM. CDR3: CASSLSSSPYEQYF. CDR3 coding DNA: TGTGCCAGCAGTTTAAGTAGCTCCCCCTACGAGCAGTACTTC. Based on the CDR3 plus reference TRBV28 and TRBJ2-7, the full variable domain is DVKVTQSSRYLVKRTGEKVFLECVQDMDHENMFWYRQDPGLGLRLIYFSYDVKMKEKGDIPEGYSVSREKKERFSLILESASTNQTSMYLCASSLSSSPYEQYFGPGTRLTVT.